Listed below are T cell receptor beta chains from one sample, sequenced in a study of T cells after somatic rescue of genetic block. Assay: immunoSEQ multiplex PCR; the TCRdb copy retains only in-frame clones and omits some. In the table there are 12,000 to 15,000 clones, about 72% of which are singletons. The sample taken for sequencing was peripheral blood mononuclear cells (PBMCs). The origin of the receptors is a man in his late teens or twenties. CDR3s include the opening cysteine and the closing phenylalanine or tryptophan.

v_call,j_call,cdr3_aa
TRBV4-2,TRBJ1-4,CASSQQGAEDEKLFF
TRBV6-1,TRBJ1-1,CASSLQGSTEAFF
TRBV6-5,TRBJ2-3,CASSYSGGVSTDTQYF
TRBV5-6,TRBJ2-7,CASRARGTTYEQYF
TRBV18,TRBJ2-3,CASSPRFFDTQYF
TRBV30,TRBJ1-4,CAWSEGRTNEKLFF
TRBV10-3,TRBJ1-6,CAISDREGSPLHF
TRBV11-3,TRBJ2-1,CASSFSGLAGYNEQFF
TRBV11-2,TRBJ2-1,CASSLMQGSYNEQFF
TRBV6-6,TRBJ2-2,CASSSWGNTGELFF
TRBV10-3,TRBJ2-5,CAISLAGETQYF
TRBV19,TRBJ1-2,CASSIGRGGPYGYTF
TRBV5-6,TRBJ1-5,CASSNHRGSVNQPQHF
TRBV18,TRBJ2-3,CASSLLAATDTQYF
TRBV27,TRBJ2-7,CASSFGRGYEQYF
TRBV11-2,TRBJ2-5,CASSLAETQYF
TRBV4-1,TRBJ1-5,CASSQEVSGGQPQHF
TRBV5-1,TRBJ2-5,CASSLYTSEETQYF
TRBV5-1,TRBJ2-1,CASSSDGSSYNEQFF